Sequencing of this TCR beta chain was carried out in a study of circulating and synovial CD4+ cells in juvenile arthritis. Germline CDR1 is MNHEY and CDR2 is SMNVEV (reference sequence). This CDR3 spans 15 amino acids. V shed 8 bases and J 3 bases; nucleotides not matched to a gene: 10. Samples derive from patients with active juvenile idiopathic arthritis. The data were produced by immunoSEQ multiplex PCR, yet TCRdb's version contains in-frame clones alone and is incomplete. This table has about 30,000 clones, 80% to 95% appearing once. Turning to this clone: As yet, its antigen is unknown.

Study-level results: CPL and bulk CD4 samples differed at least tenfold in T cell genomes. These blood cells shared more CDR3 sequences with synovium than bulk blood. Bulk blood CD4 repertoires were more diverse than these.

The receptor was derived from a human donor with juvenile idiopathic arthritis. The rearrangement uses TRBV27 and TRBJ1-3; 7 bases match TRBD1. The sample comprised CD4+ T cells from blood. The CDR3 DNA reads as TGTGCCAGCGCTCCTATTACAGGGGTTGGAAACACCATATATTTT. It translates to CASAPITGVGNTIYF.